Below, 30 T cell receptor beta chains from the same sample are listed, as sequenced in a study of T cell responses to AZD1222 COVID-19 vaccine. Clones were sequenced by immunoSEQ multiplex PCR, and TCRdb holds only the in-frame ones, with some missing. The sample gives approximately 97,000 clones, about four fifths of which show up once; about 18% is in the top ten. Sample: peripheral blood, taken on day 0 of AZD1222 vaccination. These receptors all stem from an adult in good health.

V and J are TRBV24-1 and TRBJ2-1, with 8 positions matching TRBD2. This CDR3 region has 13 residues. V was clipped by 8 bases and J by 3 bases; unmatched bases: 2. CDR1 and CDR2 from the germline V gene are KGHDR and SFDVKD. The DNA of the CDR3 is TGTGCCACCACTGCGGGGGGCTACAATGAGCAGTTCTTC. Translating it yields CATTAGGYNEQFF.

V and J are TRBV4-3 and TRBJ2-1, with TRBD2 matching over 7 bases. Unmatched junction bases numbered 7, after V lost 1 base and J lost 7 bases. CDR1 is LGHNA and CDR2 is YSLEER in the germline V gene. The CDR3 consists of 15 residues. CDR3: CASSQGQRGGNEQFF. CDR3 bases: TGCGCCAGCAGCCAAGGACAGCGGGGTGGGAATGAGCAGTTCTTC.

The chain combines TRBV3-1 (or the pseudogene TRBV3-2) with TRBJ2-3; possibly TRBD2 for D (6 bases). The V gene lost 6 bases and the J gene lost 0 bases, with 10 bases spanning the gap. Looked up from germline, CDR1 is LGHDT and CDR2 is YNNKEL (reference sequence). The CDR3 runs 14 residues. The CDR3 DNA sequence: TGTGCCAGCAGGCCTAGCGAGAGCACAGATACGCAGTATTTT. It encodes CASRPSESTDTQYF.

The rearrangement links TRBV27 to TRBJ1-2; the D is unclear. V was shortened by 5 bases and J by 4 bases, with 11 bases between the two germline ends. This CDR3 is built from 13 residues. The germline CDR1 and CDR2 sequences are MNHEY and SMNVEV (reference sequence). The CDR3 bases are TGTGCCAGCAGTCCTAATCCAGTCTATGGCTACACCTTC. This encodes CASSPNPVYGYTF.

V and J are TRBV28 and TRBJ2-2, with D unclear. V was trimmed by 7 bases and J by 2 bases, leaving 11 bases between them. This CDR3 contains 14 residues. Germline CDR1 and CDR2: MDHEN and SYDVKM. CDR3 sequence: CASIGSHNTGELFF. Written as DNA, the CDR3 is TGTGCCAGCATTGGGTCACACAACACCGGGGAGCTGTTTTTT.

In its sample, this clone was seen a few times. The chain is built from TRBV4-3 and TRBJ2-7, with 7 positions matching TRBD1. The CDR3 runs 15 residues. Germline trimming cut 4 bases from V and 9 bases from J; bases unmatched to any gene: 15. Germline assignment: CDR1 LGHNA and CDR2 YSLEER. The CDR3 coding sequence is TGCGCCAGCAGCCTAGCTCACGGGACAGAACCGCCGCAGTACTTC. This sequence encodes CASSLAHGTEPPQYF.

This chain connects TRBV4-3 to TRBJ1-1, with D uncertain. The CDR3 covers 14 residues. V gave up 1 base and J gave up 6 bases, with 12 bases separating them. Germline-derived CDR1 and CDR2 are LGHNA and YSLEER. CDR3: CASSQGRAAAEAFF. DNA of the CDR3: TGCGCCAGCAGCCAAGGCCGCGCGGCCGCTGAAGCTTTCTTT.

In this sample, this clone turned up once. CDR3 bases: TGTGCCAGCTTCCGGACGGATGAAAAACTGTTTTTT. This translates into CASFRTDEKLFF. The chain recombines TRBV2 with TRBJ1-4; D is undetermined. Per germline, CDR1 SNHLY and CDR2 FYNNEI. Trimming took 8 bases from V and 6 from J, leaving 10 bases between them. The CDR3 sequence is 12 residues long.

The CDR3, as DNA: TGTGCCAGCAGCATAACAGTGAACACTGAAGCTTTCTTT. The encoded protein is CASSITVNTEAFF. V usage is TRBV9 and J usage is TRBJ1-1; D is unclear. Germline V CDR1 and CDR2: SGDLS, YYNGEE. V gave up 4 bases and J gave up 0 bases, with 7 bases separating them. The CDR3 contains 13 residues. Variable domain in full (rest from reference TRBV9 and TRBJ1-1): DSGVTQTPKHLITATGQRVTLRCSPRSGDLSVYWYQQSLDQGLQFLIQYYNGEERAKGNILERFSAQQFPDLHSELNLSSLELGDSALYFCASSITVNTEAFFGQGTRLTVV.

This chain links TRBV10-2 with TRBJ2-1, with 7 positions matching TRBD2. Trimming removed 4 bases from V and 4 bases from J; junction bases left unmatched: 4. In germline, CDR1 is WSHSY, CDR2 SAAADI. The CDR3 extends over 14 amino acids. This CDR3 reads CASSGAGEYNEQFF. For the CDR3, the DNA is TGCGCCAGCAGTGGCGCGGGGGAGTACAATGAGCAGTTCTTC.

The chain has TRBV6-5 and TRBJ1-1; possible D gene TRBD1, 5 bases. The CDR3 is 14 residues long. Germline V gene sequence: CDR1 MNHEY, CDR2 SVGAGI. V lost 10 bases, J lost 1 base, and 16 bases lay in between. The CDR3: CAMREGLANTEAFF. DNA for the CDR3: TGTGCCATGAGGGAGGGGCTGGCGAACACTGAAGCTTTCTTT.

V and J are TRBV12-3 or TRBV12-4 and TRBJ2-1; D gene unclear. The CDR3 has 11 residues. The germline V and J ends were trimmed by 3 bases and 8 bases, with 5 bases remaining between them. CDR3 loop: CASSFNDEQFF. The CDR3 DNA sequence: TGTGCCAGCAGTTTCAACGATGAGCAGTTCTTC.

This clone was detected only a few times. This chain links TRBV7-3 with TRBJ1-5, with D perhaps matching TRBD1 (5 bases). The CDR3 covers 14 residues. With 2 bases removed from V and 6 bases from J, the gap between germline ends came to 11 bases. Per germline, CDR1 SGHTA and CDR2 FQGTGA. CDR3 in amino acids: CASSLGGAGQPQHF. The CDR3 region has the DNA TGTGCCAGCAGCTTAGGAGGGGCCGGTCAGCCCCAGCATTTT.

This clone occurred many times. The chain recombines TRBV7-8 with TRBJ2-7; the D is unclear. Germline CDR1 is SGHVS and CDR2 is FQNEAQ. The CDR3 has 14 amino acids. Trimming cost V 6 bases and J 1 base, with 13 bases left between them. The CDR3 DNA reads TGTGCCAGCAGTACCGGAACGCTTTCCTACGAGCAGTACGTC. Protein: CASSTGTLSYEQYV.

V is TRBV11-3 and J is TRBJ1-1, with 8 bases fitting TRBD1. Looked up from germline, CDR1 is SGHNT and CDR2 is YENEEA. The CDR3 is 14 amino acids. V trimming: 1 base; J trimming: 10 bases; junction bases outside the gene matches: 8. The CDR3 DNA reads as TGTGCCAGCAGCTTAGGTGACAGGGGCGGCCGAGCTTTCTTT. Its translation is CASSLGDRGGRAFF.

The rearrangement uses TRBV11-2 and TRBJ2-7; possible D gene TRBD2, 6 bases. Trimming pared 0 bases from V and 1 base from J, leaving 13 bases between. The germline V gene encodes CDR1 SGHAT and CDR2 FQNNGV. The CDR3 has 16 residues. The CDR3 coding sequence is TGTGCCAGCAGCTTAGATACGGGGGTTGCTTCCTACGAGCAGTACTTC. Translation: CASSLDTGVASYEQYF.

This chain connects TRBV2 to TRBJ1-2; D is unresolved. The CDR3 is 13 residues long. In germline, CDR1 is SNHLY, CDR2 FYNNEI. Trimming removed 1 base at V and 2 bases at J, with 5 bases between. The CDR3 is CASSEGGNYGYTF. The CDR3 nucleotides are TGTGCCAGCAGTGAAGGCGGGAACTATGGCTACACCTTC. Complete variable domain (other parts from reference TRBV2 and TRBJ1-2): EPEVTQTPSHQVTQMGQEVILRCVPISNHLYFYWYRQILGQKVEFLVSFYNNEISEKSEIFDDQFSVERPDGSNFTLKIRSTKLEDSAMYFCASSEGGNYGYTFGSGTRLTVV.

The chain couples TRBV7-2 to TRBJ1-5; TRBD1 matches 7 bases. Germline lookup yields CDR1 SGHTA and CDR2 FQGNSA. The CDR3 runs to 15 residues. Unmatched junction bases numbered 5, after V lost 3 bases and J lost 3 bases. CDR3 region: CASSFSGTDNQPQHF. The CDR3 DNA reads TGTGCCAGCAGCTTCTCCGGGACAGACAATCAGCCCCAGCATTTT.

The V call is TRBV11-3, the J call TRBJ1-2; 10 positions agree with TRBD1. Trimming cost V 5 bases and J 6 bases; bases outside gene matches: 6. CDR3 length: 14 amino acids. The germline V gene has CDR1 SGHNT and CDR2 YENEEA. The CDR3 here is CASSGGQGHNGYTF. In nucleotides, the CDR3 is TGTGCCAGCAGCGGGGGACAGGGGCACAATGGCTACACCTTC.

The CDR3 loop is CASSLEVYEQYF. The CDR3 DNA follows: TGTGCCAGCAGCTTAGAGGTCTACGAGCAGTACTTC. This sequence joins TRBV7-9 and TRBJ2-7, with D unclear. Germline CDR1 reads SEHNR; CDR2 reads FQNEAQ (reference sequence). The CDR3 runs 12 residues. Trimming removed 1 base from V and 3 bases from J, with 4 bases in between.

The J gene is TRBJ2-7, the V gene TRBV4-2, with 8 bases lining up with TRBD2. The CDR3 is made up of 17 amino acids. J gave up 2 bases and V 0 bases, and 9 bases lay outside the gene matches. CDR1 is LGHNA and CDR2 is YNFKEQ in the germline V gene. DNA of the CDR3: TGTGCCAGCAGCCAAGATCAGAAGCGGGAGCGTACCTACGAGCAGTACTTC. Translating gives CASSQDQKRERTYEQYF.

V usage is TRBV18 and J usage is TRBJ2-5, with 14 bases fitting TRBD2. The CDR3 covers 17 residues. Germline CDR1 is KGHSH and CDR2 is LQKENI. Trimming took 1 base from V and 4 from J; bases not matched to a gene: 5. The chain's CDR3 is CASSPQTSGGAGETQYF. CDR3 in DNA: TGTGCCAGCTCACCACAGACTAGCGGGGGGGCCGGAGAGACCCAGTACTTC.

This clone was counted once. The gene calls are TRBV10-3 and TRBJ2-7; weak D call: TRBD2 (7 bases). Trimming stripped 0 bases from V and 2 bases from J, with 11 bases between. The CDR3 sequence is 15 residues long. Per the germline V gene, CDR1 is ENHRY and CDR2 is SYGVKD. CDR3 nucleotides: TGTGCCATCAGTGAGTCCTACGGGGGGCCCTACGAGCAGTACTTC. Translated, it gives CAISESYGGPYEQYF.

The gene calls are TRBV7-2 and TRBJ1-5; possibly TRBD1 for D (5 bases). Germline CDR1 is SGHTA and CDR2 is FQGNSA. V lost 3 bases and J 3 bases, leaving 15 bases between the germline ends. The CDR3 length is 16 residues. The CDR3 nucleotides are TGTGCCAGCAGCTTGGCTGGTGCAGGGAACAATCAGCCCCAGCATTTT. It translates to CASSLAGAGNNQPQHF.

This clone was seen a few times. The V gene is TRBV16, the J gene TRBJ1-3; D is unclear. Germline loops: CDR1 KGHSY, CDR2 FQNENV. Between the trimmed V and J ends, which lost 1 base and 0 bases, there was a span of 1 base. The CDR3 is 13 residues long. CDR3 bases: TGTGCCAGCAGCCAATTCTCTGGAAACACCATATATTTT. Protein product: CASSQFSGNTIYF.

This rearrangement joins TRBV4-2 to TRBJ1-1, with D hard to call. The CDR3 loop spans 15 amino acids. Germline CDR1 is LGHNA and CDR2 is YNFKEQ. V gave up 1 base and J gave up 0 bases, with 9 bases separating them. This CDR3 reads CASSQVGRLNTEAFF. The CDR3 nucleotides are TGTGCCAGCAGCCAAGTTGGACGGTTGAACACTGAAGCTTTCTTT.

The chain employs TRBV5-6 and TRBJ1-2; a weak D match, TRBD1 (6 bases). CDR3 size: 15 residues. Between the trimmed V and J ends, which lost 0 bases and 7 bases, there was a span of 16 bases. Looked up from germline, CDR1 is SGHDT and CDR2 is YYEEEE. CDR3 region: CASSLGQGSYGGYTF. CDR3 nucleotides: TGTGCCAGCAGCTTGGGGCAGGGGAGCTATGGTGGCTACACCTTC.

This chain connects TRBV5-8 to TRBJ1-5, with no clear D. The CDR3 loop spans 15 amino acids. The germline V and J ends were trimmed by 8 bases and 0 bases, with 15 bases remaining between them. Germline loops: CDR1 SGHTS, CDR2 YDEGEE. In DNA, the CDR3 is TGTGCCAGTATTCAGGCCCTCCGTAGCAATCAGCCCCAGCATTTT. This translates into CASIQALRSNQPQHF.

J is TRBJ1-5 and V is TRBV28; D may be TRBD1 (5 bases). The CDR3 loop spans 14 amino acids. V was clipped by 5 bases and J by 0 bases, with 8 bases between them. The V gene's germline CDR1 is MDHEN and CDR2 SYDVKM. CDR3 DNA: TGTGCCAGCAGTCAAGGACATAGCAATCAGCCCCAGCATTTT. Its protein product is CASSQGHSNQPQHF.

The chain links TRBV18 to TRBJ1-1, with D possibly being TRBD1 (5 bases). This CDR3 contains 14 residues. CDR1 is KGHSH, CDR2 LQKENI, per germline. Trimming took off 3 bases at V and 5 bases at J, with 13 bases between the two ends. The DNA for the CDR3 is TGTGCCAGCTCACCCCGGGACCGGGGGACTGAAGCTTTCTTT. It encodes CASSPRDRGTEAFF. Full variable domain (outside the CDR3, taken from reference TRBV18 and TRBJ1-1): NAGVMQNPRHLVRRRGQEARLRCSPMKGHSHVYWYRQLPEEGLKFMVYLQKENIIDESGMPKERFSAEFPKEGPSILRIQQVVRGDSAAYFCASSPRDRGTEAFFGQGTRLTVV.